What follows describes a single T cell receptor (beta chain). No antigen is known for it. Germline V gives CDR1 PRHDT, CDR2 FYEKMQ (reference sequence). V dropped 5 bases and J dropped 8; count of bases not matched to a gene: 5. CDR3 length: 15 amino acids. This sample was included in a study of early stage breast cancer tumors. The overall study: ER+/PR+/HER2- status applied to about 80% of the 16 invasive breast tumors.

Study-level points and caveats: Most shared enriched TCRB sequences were commonly generated ones. Chain pairing and CD4, CD8 or FOXP3 expression were not captured.

Profiling relied on immunoSEQ multiplex PCR, and the TCRdb table lists in-frame clones only, not all of them. The sample records roughly 8,400 clones, 60% to 80% being singletons. The sequenced material came from normal breast tissue next to the tumor. This receptor was identified in a person aged 55-75 years with breast cancer. V is TRBV13 and J is TRBJ2-1; TRBD2 agrees at 14 bases. CDR3 DNA: TGTGCCAGCAGCCCCGGGACTAGCGGGGGCTATGAGCAGTTCTTC. Protein product: CASSPGTSGGYEQFF.